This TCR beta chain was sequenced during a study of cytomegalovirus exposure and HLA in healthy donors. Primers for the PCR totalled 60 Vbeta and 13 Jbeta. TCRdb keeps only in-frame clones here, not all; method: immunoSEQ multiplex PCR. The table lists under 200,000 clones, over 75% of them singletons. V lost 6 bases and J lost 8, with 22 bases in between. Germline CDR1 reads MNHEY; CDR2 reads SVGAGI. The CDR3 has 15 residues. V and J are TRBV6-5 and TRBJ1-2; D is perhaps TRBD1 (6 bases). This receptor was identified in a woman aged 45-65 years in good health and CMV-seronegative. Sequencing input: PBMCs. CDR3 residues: CASSPQRGPARGYTF. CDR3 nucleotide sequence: TGTGCCAGCAGCCCCCAGCGGGGGCCCGCTAGAGGCTACACCTTC.